This T cell receptor (beta chain) was captured in a study of shared clonotypes between healthy human individuals. Notes on the study in general: Sampling included only blood; tissue repertoires likely differ.

This CDR3 comprises 14 residues. CDR1 is SNHLY, CDR2 FYNNEI, per germline. The trim removed 8 bases at V and 8 bases at J, leaving 9 bases unmatched. All donors qualified as healthy HIV-negative adults and had experienced no recent acute infections or vaccinations. Concerning this clone: Its antigen is undetermined.

Clones were sequenced by immunoSEQ multiplex PCR, and TCRdb holds only the in-frame ones, with some missing. The sample holds over a million clones, about 75% seen once. The source of this sequence is a man younger than 30 in good health. This chain joins TRBV2 and TRBJ2-1, with 10 bases matching TRBD1. Sequenced: memory CD4+ T cells sorted from blood. Subset: CD45RA-negative fraction. The CDR3 reads CASGGDRGFYEQFF. The CDR3 DNA follows: TGTGCCAGCGGGGGGGACAGGGGCTTCTATGAGCAGTTCTTC.